This T cell receptor beta chain was captured in a study of CD8 T cells in Susac syndrome. This CDR3 is built from 13 residues. Germline V gives CDR1 MNHEY, CDR2 SMNVEV (reference sequence). V lost 4 bases, J lost 8 bases, and 14 bases lay in between. Matched for age and sex, the controls were healthy donors. With random hexamers, 0.5 to 1 ug RNA was reverse transcribed. Across 54 Vbeta and 13 Jbeta, immunoSEQ multiplex PCR amplified TCR beta CDR3. Each CDR3 protein is one row after TCRdb ran MiXCR on the immunoSEQ multiplex PCR reads. The sample consists of roughly 180,000 distinct CDR3 sequences, about 94% of them appearing once.

The chain is built from TRBV27 and TRBJ1-2; D may be TRBD1 (6 bases). This receptor was taken from a human donor in good health. Sequencing was performed on CD4+ T cells from PBMCs. The DNA of the CDR3 is TGTGCCAGCAGTTACGACAGGCGGCGCGGCTACACCTTC. Protein product: CASSYDRRRGYTF.